The rows below give T cell receptor beta chains drawn from one sample of a study of CDR3 diversity in severe acne. TCRdb re-called the PCR reads with MiXCR, one entry per CDR3 protein. The repertoire holds some 90,000 distinct CDR3 sequences, around 47% seen once, with more than 9% in the top ten. Sequencing was performed on blood. Receptors originate from a male donor with severe acne vulgaris. Both conserved end residues are part of each CDR3. A D gene is named only where the DNA matches it firmly. The size field is filled for only some rows; it gives once, few, many or a size class.

TRBV7-8,-,TRBJ2-1,medium-sized,CASSLAAGTYNEQFF,TGTGCCAGCAGCTTAGCGGCCGGAACCTACAATGAGCAGTTCTTC
TRBV25-1,TRBD2,TRBJ2-3,many,CASSEASSGRDSTDTQYF,TGTGCCAGCAGTGAAGCGTCTAGCGGGAGGGATAGCACAGATACGCAGTATTTT
TRBV2,-,TRBJ2-3,medium-sized,CAALEGLLTDTQYF,TGTGCCGCCTTAGAGGGACTCCTCACAGATACGCAGTATTTT
TRBV5-1,TRBD1,TRBJ1-5,-,CASSLAGTGGGQPQHF,TGCGCCAGCAGCTTGGCCGGGACAGGGGGCGGGCAGCCCCAGCATTTT
TRBV4-3,TRBD1,TRBJ1-2,many,CASSQGQGSGGYTF,TGCGCCAGCAGCCAAGGACAGGGAAGCGGTGGCTACACCTTC
TRBV5-1,TRBD2,TRBJ2-1,-,CARAPGGNEQFF,TGCGCCAGAGCGCCGGGGGGGAATGAGCAGTTCTTC
TRBV4-2,-,TRBJ1-1,-,CASSQVGTEAFF,TGTGCCAGCAGCCAAGTAGGAACTGAAGCTTTCTTT
TRBV25-1,-,TRBJ1-1,-,CASSEYGNTEAFF,TGTGCCAGCAGTGAATATGGGAACACTGAAGCTTTCTTT
TRBV6-4,-,TRBJ2-1,many,CASSDEGGGSEQFF,TGTGCCAGCAGTGACGAGGGGGGAGGGAGTGAGCAGTTCTTC
TRBV28,TRBD1,TRBJ1-5,-,CAGSLRRRRGGRNQPQHF,TGTGCCGGCAGTCTAAGACGGAGAAGAGGGGGCCGCAATCAGCCCCAGCATTTT